A single sample is the source of the 24 T cell receptor beta chains below, sequenced in a study of cytomegalovirus exposure and HLA in healthy donors (dated by TCRdb to about 2017). The library came from the immunoSEQ multiplex PCR assay. For the multiplex PCR, a mixture combining 60 forward primers for TCR Vbeta segments and 13 reverse primers for TCR Jbeta segments was used. Held by TCRdb, this immuneACCESS table contains in-frame sequences only and omits some clones. Under half of the omission traces to an unresolved V gene where checked; the cause of the rest is unknown. This sample lists 130,000 or so clones; roughly 73% were detected once. Jointly, the top ten make up around 3.4% of the sample. The sequenced sample consisted of PBMCs. The receptors stem from a middle-aged man in good health and CMV-seronegative.

The chain combines TRBV7-9 with TRBJ2-7, with D perhaps TRBD1 (6 bases). This CDR3 has 15 amino acids. The V gene lost 5 bases and the J gene lost 7 bases, with 21 bases spanning the gap. Germline CDR1 is SEHNR and CDR2 is FQNEAQ (reference sequence). The CDR3 here is CASSRLGTTSGEQYF. Written as DNA, the CDR3 is TGTGCCAGCAGCCGATTGGGGACAACTTCTGGGGAGCAGTACTTC.

DNA for the CDR3: TGCGCCAGCCGACCCCGCGGGGTTGACACCGGGGAGCTGTTTTTT. Translated: CASRPRGVDTGELFF. The chain is built from TRBV5-1 and TRBJ2-2; a possible D gene is TRBD2 (6 bases). V was trimmed by 7 bases and J by 3 bases, leaving 16 bases between them. The germline gives CDR1 SGHRS, CDR2 YFSETQ. CDR3 length: 15 residues. The full variable domain, completed using reference TRBV5-1 and TRBJ2-2, is KAGVTQTPRYLIKTRGQQVTLSCSPISGHRSVSWYQQTPGQGLQFLFEYFSETQRNKGNFPGRFSGRQFSNSRSEMNVSTLELGDSALYLCASRPRGVDTGELFFGEGSRLTVL.

The chain joins TRBV5-1 to TRBJ1-1; 10 bases align to TRBD1. Trimming removed 3 bases from V and 7 bases from J; junction bases left unmatched: 12. From germline, CDR1 is SGHRS and CDR2 YFSETQ. This CDR3 has 16 amino acids. The CDR3 nucleotides read TGCGCCAGCAGCTCCCCCGGGACAGGGGCCAACCGTGAAGCTTTCTTT. Protein: CASSSPGTGANREAFF. Full variable domain (remainder filled in from reference TRBV5-1 and TRBJ1-1): KAGVTQTPRYLIKTRGQQVTLSCSPISGHRSVSWYQQTPGQGLQFLFEYFSETQRNKGNFPGRFSGRQFSNSRSEMNVSTLELGDSALYLCASSSPGTGANREAFFGQGTRLTVV.

The chain recombines TRBV29-1 with TRBJ1-2; 9 nucleotides agree with TRBD1. The trim removed 7 bases at V and 4 bases at J, leaving 7 bases unmatched. The V gene's germline CDR1 is SQVTM and CDR2 ANQGSEA. The CDR3 loop spans 13 amino acids. As DNA, the CDR3 is TGCAGCGCCGCGACAGGGGGTGTCTATGGCTACACCTTC. Translation: CSAATGGVYGYTF.

This chain joins TRBV11-2 and TRBJ1-2; 8 positions agree with TRBD1. This CDR3 has 14 residues. Germline V gene lookup returns CDR1 SGHAT and CDR2 FQNNGV. V lost 3 bases and J lost 1; bases outside the gene matches: 1. The CDR3 here is CASSLGQVNYGYTF. The CDR3 nucleotides are TGTGCCAGCAGCTTGGGACAGGTTAACTATGGCTACACCTTC.

This chain uses TRBV7-9 with TRBJ2-1; 7 bases are a match to TRBD2. With 0 bases clipped from V and 0 bases from J, the junction kept 2 bases outside the gene matches. The germline CDR1 and CDR2 sequences are SEHNR and FQNEAQ (reference sequence). CDR3 length equals 16 residues. CDR3 sequence: CASSLAGGDSYNEQFF. Here the CDR3 DNA reads TGTGCCAGCAGCTTAGCGGGAGGGGACTCCTACAATGAGCAGTTCTTC. Full variable domain (rest looked up from reference TRBV7-9 and TRBJ2-1): DTGVSQNPRHKITKRGQNVTFRCDPISEHNRLYWYRQTLGQGPEFLTYFQNEAQLEKSRLLSDRFSAERPKGSFSTLEIQRTEQGDSAMYLCASSLAGGDSYNEQFFGPGTRLTVL.

This clone appeared once. This chain's CDR3 is CASSPSNRDNEQFF. CDR3 nucleotide sequence: TGTGCCAGCAGCCCCTCCAACAGGGACAATGAGCAGTTCTTC. The chain couples TRBV7-9 to TRBJ2-1, with D perhaps matching TRBD1 (6 bases). Germline lookup yields CDR1 SEHNR and CDR2 FQNEAQ (reference sequence). The V end lost 5 bases, the J end lost 5 bases, and 13 bases lay between the germline ends. The CDR3 covers 14 residues.

The rearrangement uses TRBV2 and TRBJ2-2; tentative D call: TRBD1 (6 bases). Germline CDR1 is SNHLY and CDR2 is FYNNEI. The V gene lost 4 bases and the J gene lost 2 bases, with 14 bases spanning the gap. This CDR3 comprises 16 residues. The CDR3, as DNA: TGTGCCAGCAGTGGGGACACCCGCTTAAACACCGGGGAGCTGTTTTTT. As protein: CASSGDTRLNTGELFF.

The rearrangement links TRBV7-3 to TRBJ2-5, with 9 bases identical to TRBD1. The CDR3 runs 14 residues. Trimming cost V 5 bases and J 5 bases; bases outside gene matches: 6. CDR1 and CDR2 (germline): SGHTA, FQGTGA. The CDR3 is CASSPRTGDETQYF. For the CDR3, the DNA is TGTGCCAGCAGCCCGCGGACAGGGGATGAGACCCAGTACTTC. Combining the CDR3 with reference TRBV7-3 and TRBJ2-5 gives the whole variable domain GAGVSQTPSNKVTEKGKYVELRCDPISGHTALYWYRQSLGQGPEFLIYFQGTGAADDSGLPNDRFFAVRPEGSVSTLKIQRTERGDSAVYLCASSPRTGDETQYFGPGTRLLVL.

The chain has TRBV12-5 and TRBJ2-3; 12 bases agree with TRBD2. J gave up 5 bases and V 6 bases, and 9 bases lay outside the gene matches. CDR1 LGHNT and CDR2 FRNRAP come from the germline V gene. The CDR3 consists of 16 residues. CDR3 protein: CASGLRLAGDIDTQYF. The CDR3 DNA sequence: TGTGCTAGTGGCCTTCGACTAGCGGGGGACATAGATACGCAGTATTTT.

The genes are TRBV7-6 and TRBJ2-7; 10 bases agree with TRBD1. The CDR3 totals 16 residues. Germline CDR1 and CDR2: SGHVS and FNYEAQ. After removal of 2 bases from V and 7 bases from J, the junction contained 11 bases not matched to a gene. The CDR3 DNA follows: TGTGCCAGCAGCTTACAGGGACAGGGGCCTGCACAGGAGCAGTACTTC. Translated: CASSLQGQGPAQEQYF.

The rearrangement links TRBV18 to TRBJ2-5; no clear D gene. The CDR3 length is 14 residues. The ends were cut back, 5 bases at V and 5 bases at J, with 15 bases in the middle. Germline V gene sequence: CDR1 KGHSH, CDR2 LQKENI. DNA for the CDR3: TGTGCCAGCTCAGACATCAATCCCGAGGAGACCCAGTACTTC. Protein: CASSDINPEETQYF.

This sequence joins TRBV5-4 and TRBJ1-2; 8 positions agree with TRBD1. This CDR3 spans 15 amino acids. Germline V CDR1 and CDR2: SGHNT, YYREEE (reference sequence). The J segment lost 0 bases and the V segment lost 4 bases, leaving 5 bases of the junction unmatched. CDR3 in DNA: TGTGCCAGCAGCCTACAGGGGGGCCCTAACTATGGCTACACCTTC. Translated: CASSLQGGPNYGYTF.

The rearrangement uses TRBV4-3 and TRBJ1-2, with 7 bases fitting TRBD1. Germline CDR1 LGHNA, CDR2 YSLEER. The CDR3 consists of 15 residues. V trimming: 1 base; J trimming: 0 bases; junction bases outside the gene matches: 2. CDR3 in DNA: TGCGCCAGCAGCCAAGCCGGGACAGCTAACTATGGCTACACCTTC. It specifies CASSQAGTANYGYTF.

This clone has a handful of counts. The J gene is TRBJ2-7, the V gene TRBV10-1; D unclear. Germline-derived CDR1 and CDR2 are WNHNN and SYGVQD (reference sequence). This CDR3 spans 13 amino acids. Trimming removed 4 bases from V and 0 bases from J, with 7 bases in between. This CDR3 is CASSGAASYEQYF. CDR3 coding DNA: TGCGCCAGCAGTGGGGCAGCCTCCTACGAGCAGTACTTC.

Only one count was recorded for this clone. The gene calls are TRBV13 and TRBJ2-7; weak D call: TRBD2 (6 bases). V gave up 1 base and J gave up 6 bases, with 16 bases separating them. The CDR3 has 15 residues. Per the germline V gene, CDR1 is PRHDT and CDR2 is FYEKMQ (reference sequence). CDR3 protein: CASSLESGLDGEQYF. The CDR3 DNA reads as TGTGCCAGCAGCTTAGAGAGCGGGCTCGACGGCGAGCAGTACTTC.

The gene calls are TRBV29-1 and TRBJ1-1; D is possibly TRBD1 (6 bases). V was trimmed by 4 bases and J by 0 bases, leaving 15 bases between them. This CDR3 contains 15 residues. CDR1 is SQVTM, CDR2 ANQGSEA, per germline. The CDR3 DNA reads as TGCAGCGTTGGGGTATTTCAGGGGATGAACACTGAAGCTTTCTTT. It is translated as CSVGVFQGMNTEAFF. Drawing the rest from reference TRBV29-1 and TRBJ1-1, the complete variable domain is SAVISQKPSRDICQRGTSLTIQCQVDSQVTMMFWYRQQPGQSLTLIATANQGSEATYESGFVIDKFPISRPNLTFSTLTVSNMSPEDSSIYLCSVGVFQGMNTEAFFGQGTRLTVV.

In its sample, this clone was seen once. The chain has TRBV19 and TRBJ1-5, with 7 bases that match TRBD1. This CDR3 comprises 17 residues. Looked up from germline, CDR1 is LNHDA and CDR2 is SQIVND (reference sequence). J was trimmed by 3 bases and V by 9 bases; bases with no gene match: 17. The DNA of the CDR3 is TGTGCCAGCGAAGGGCTCCTGTGGGGACAGACCAATCAGCCCCAGCATTTT. Protein product: CASEGLLWGQTNQPQHF.

The chain joins TRBV18 to TRBJ2-1; maybe TRBD2 (5 bases). The germline V and J ends were trimmed by 6 bases and 1 base, with 13 bases remaining between them. Germline V gene data show CDR1 as KGHSH and CDR2 as LQKENI. The CDR3 is 15 residues long. CDR3 nucleotides: TGTGCCAGCTCGCCCACTAGTGGATCCTACAATGAGCAGTTCTTC. Protein: CASSPTSGSYNEQFF.

The V gene is TRBV11-3, the J gene TRBJ2-2, with 11 bases fitting TRBD1. V was pared by 5 bases and J by 6 bases, with 8 bases of the junction left unmatched. CDR1 SGHNT and CDR2 YENEEA come from the germline V gene. The CDR3 is made up of 16 amino acids. The CDR3 reads CASSPRGTGGSGELFF. CDR3 nucleotides: TGTGCCAGCAGCCCTAGGGGGACAGGGGGGTCCGGGGAGCTGTTTTTT.

The V and J genes are TRBV5-1 and TRBJ1-2, with a tentative D call TRBD1 (6 bases). The CDR3 consists of 13 residues. Trimming left V 3 bases short and J 3 bases short, with 9 bases between. Germline V gene data show CDR1 as SGHRS and CDR2 as YFSETQ. CDR3 amino acids: CASSSSGDYGYTF. DNA for the CDR3: TGCGCCAGCAGCTCTTCAGGGGACTATGGCTACACCTTC.

The gene calls are TRBV4-3 and TRBJ2-1, with D unresolved. V lost 0 bases and J 0 bases, leaving 6 bases between the germline ends. Germline values: CDR1 LGHNA, CDR2 YSLEER. The length of the CDR3 is 15 residues. The DNA for the CDR3 is TGCGCCAGCAGCCAAGATTGGAGCTCCTACAATGAGCAGTTCTTC. Its translation: CASSQDWSSYNEQFF.

V gene TRBV7-8 combines with J gene TRBJ2-2; 7 bases are shared with TRBD2. Trimming removed 7 bases from V and 1 base from J; junction bases left unmatched: 6. CDR1 and CDR2 from the germline V gene are SGHVS and FQNEAQ. The CDR3 is made up of 15 amino acids. The CDR3 DNA is TGTGCCAGCACGGCCAGGGAGGGGAACACCGGGGAGCTGTTTTTT. The encoded protein is CASTAREGNTGELFF.

The chain carries TRBV6-1 and TRBJ2-7, with a possible D match to TRBD1 (6 bases). Germline CDR1 reads MNHNS; CDR2 reads SASEGT. The CDR3 covers 13 residues. V was clipped by 9 bases and J by 0 bases, with 12 bases between them. CDR3 amino acids: CASGQTLSYEQYF. The DNA for the CDR3 is TGTGCCAGTGGACAGACCCTCTCCTACGAGCAGTACTTC.